The 18 T cell receptor beta chains in this list originate from one sample, sequenced in a study of CD8+CD57+ T cells in acquired aplastic anemia. Profiling of TCR beta VDJ combinations and CDR3 sequences used genomic DNA as template. TCRdb re-called the reads with MiXCR, one entry per CDR3 protein. The sample holds about 210,000 distinct CDR3 sequences, about 37% seen once. The sequenced material came from sorted CD4+, CD8+, or CD8+CD57+ T cells (not recorded which) from PBMCs. These receptors originate from a human donor in good health, serving as a control.

This clonotype turned up a few times. The chain combines TRBV4-1 with TRBJ2-1; 8 bases match TRBD2. The CDR3 contains 17 residues. Germline V CDR1 and CDR2: MGHRA, YSYEKL. The trim removed 3 bases at V and 8 bases at J, leaving 15 bases unmatched. CDR3 loop: CASSHAGLAFLVHEQFF. The CDR3 coding sequence is TGCGCCAGCAGCCACGCCGGACTAGCATTCTTGGTCCATGAGCAGTTCTTC.

This clonotype was detected many times. The CDR3 here is CSARTGTASLLGYTF. The CDR3 coding sequence is TGCAGTGCTAGGACCGGGACAGCTTCATTGTTGGGCTACACCTTC. The V gene is TRBV20-1, the J gene TRBJ1-2, with 7 bases aligning to TRBD1. V shed 3 bases and J 8 bases; nucleotides not matched to a gene: 15. Germline V gene lookup returns CDR1 DFQATT and CDR2 SNEGSKA (reference sequence). The CDR3 loop spans 15 amino acids.

This clonotype was found a few times. The chain carries TRBV5-5 and TRBJ2-2; 11 bases match TRBD2. The junction had 8 bases not matched to a gene; V was cut back by 5 bases and J by 5 bases. The CDR3 consists of 16 residues. Germline V gene sequence: CDR1 SGHKS, CDR2 YYEKEE (reference sequence). In nucleotides, the CDR3 is TGTGCCAGCAGATCCAGTCTAGCGGGAGGTACCGGGGAGCTGTTTTTT. Protein: CASRSSLAGGTGELFF.

The J gene is TRBJ2-3, the V gene TRBV12-3 or TRBV12-4; D possibly matches TRBD1 or TRBD2 (5 bases each). Trimming removed 3 bases at V and 0 bases at J, with 7 bases between. CDR3 length: 14 amino acids. The CDR3 protein is CASSFWGSTDTQYF. CDR3 in DNA: TGTGCCAGCAGTTTTTGGGGGAGCACAGATACGCAGTATTTT.

This sequence joins TRBV27 and TRBJ2-5, with 8 bases that match TRBD1. The V and J ends lost 5 bases and 1 base, in that order; junction bases with no gene match: 6. The CDR3 is made up of 15 amino acids. Germline-derived CDR1 and CDR2 are MNHEY and SMNVEV (reference sequence). The DNA of the CDR3 is TGTGCCAGCAGTCCTCGGACAGGGCGCCAAGAGACCCAGTACTTC. It encodes CASSPRTGRQETQYF.

This clonotype showed up many times. As DNA, the CDR3 is TGCAGTGCTAGAGACCAGACAGGCACGAACACTGAAGCTTTCTTT. Amino acid sequence: CSARDQTGTNTEAFF. V gene TRBV20-1 combines with J gene TRBJ1-1, with D maybe TRBD1 (6 bases). CDR1 is DFQATT and CDR2 is SNEGSKA in the germline V gene (reference sequence). Trimming took off 0 bases at V and 1 base at J, with 12 bases between the two ends. This CDR3 comprises 15 residues.

This clonotype was counted ten times or more. The rearrangement links TRBV24-1 to TRBJ2-2; D unclear. Looked up from germline, CDR1 is KGHDR and CDR2 is SFDVKD. V lost 6 bases and J lost 0, with 4 bases in between. The CDR3 is 13 amino acids. CDR3 protein: CATSSSNTGELFF. CDR3 in DNA: TGTGCCACCAGTTCCTCGAACACCGGGGAGCTGTTTTTT.

A remark on this clonotype: A read error may explain this, as a much larger clone is one base away. The V gene is TRBV20-1, the J gene TRBJ2-1; D may correspond to TRBD1 or TRBD2 (5 bases each). CDR1 and CDR2 (germline): DFQATT, SNEGSKA (reference sequence). The CDR3 is 15 amino acids. Deletions cut 5 bases from V and 2 bases from J, with 16 bases between. The CDR3 nucleotides read TGCAGTGCTGGGGGTGGTCGCAGCCCCTACAATGAGCAGTTCTTC. This sequence encodes CSAGGGRSPYNEQFF.

This clonotype was seen many times. The gene calls are TRBV7-2 and TRBJ1-2; weak D call: TRBD1 (5 bases). Germline V lookup: CDR1 SGHTA, CDR2 FQGNSA. Trimming removed 0 bases at V and 4 bases at J, with 12 bases between. This CDR3 contains 15 residues. This CDR3 is CASSLAREGLYGYTF. CDR3 in DNA: TGTGCCAGCAGCTTAGCTCGGGAGGGACTCTATGGCTACACCTTC. Full variable domain (missing parts from reference TRBV7-2 and TRBJ1-2): GAGVSQSPSNKVTEKGKDVELRCDPISGHTALYWYRQSLGQGLEFLIYFQGNSAPDKSGLPSDRFSAERTGGSVSTLTIQRTQQEDSAVYLCASSLAREGLYGYTFGSGTRLTVV.

This clonotype was found a few times. The rearrangement uses TRBV20-1 and TRBJ2-1, with D perhaps TRBD1 (6 bases). Germline CDR1 is DFQATT and CDR2 is SNEGSKA (reference sequence). Trimming removed 7 bases from V and 0 bases from J, with 16 bases in between. The CDR3 contains 15 residues. DNA for the CDR3: TGCAGTGTATGGGGGCTGAAGAGCTCCTACAATGAGCAGTTCTTC. It yields the protein CSVWGLKSSYNEQFF.

The rearrangement joins TRBV4-1 to TRBJ2-6; 7 bases match TRBD1. V gave up 4 bases and J gave up 0 bases; unmatched junction bases: 6. CDR3 length: 17 residues. The germline V gene encodes CDR1 MGHRA and CDR2 YSYEKL. The CDR3 protein is CASSPGQARSGANVLTF. In DNA, the CDR3 is TGCGCCAGCAGCCCAGGACAGGCCCGCTCTGGGGCCAACGTCCTGACTTTC.

V is TRBV25-1 and J is TRBJ2-7, with a tentative D call TRBD2 (5 bases). Per the germline V gene, CDR1 is MGHDK and CDR2 is SYGVNS. V shed 7 bases and J shed 6 bases, with 19 bases lying between them. The CDR3 is made up of 14 amino acids. CDR3 region: CASTDAGGKSEQYF. As DNA, the CDR3 is TGTGCCAGCACAGATGCGGGTGGAAAGTCCGAGCAGTACTTC.

There are many counts of this clonotype. The chain couples TRBV10-3 to TRBJ2-7, with D possibly TRBD1 on 7 matching bases. Germline CDR1 reads ENHRY; CDR2 reads SYGVKD. The CDR3 length is 16 residues. With 3 bases removed from V and 2 bases from J, the gap between germline ends came to 17 bases. CDR3 protein: CAISDSGQVVPYEQYF. The CDR3 bases are TGTGCCATCAGTGATAGCGGACAGGTGGTCCCCTACGAGCAGTACTTC.

The chain recombines TRBV19 with TRBJ1-1, with D possibly being TRBD1 (6 bases). Trimming took 0 bases from V and 4 from J, leaving 12 bases between them. This CDR3 region has 15 residues. Germline V CDR1 and CDR2: LNHDA, SQIVND (reference sequence). The CDR3 bases are TGTGCCAGTAGTATAGATAGGGGGGAGGGCACTGAAGCTTTCTTT. The encoded protein is CASSIDRGEGTEAFF.

The rearrangement joins TRBV5-1 to TRBJ2-7; possible D gene TRBD1, 5 bases. CDR3 size: 16 residues. CDR1 is SGHRS, CDR2 YFSETQ, per germline. V was trimmed by 4 bases and J by 0 bases, leaving 17 bases between them. The CDR3 sequence: CASSGVFGRDSYEQYF. The CDR3 nucleotides read TGCGCCAGCAGCGGAGTATTCGGCAGGGACTCCTACGAGCAGTACTTC.

Of note for this clonotype: The junction departs from the called germline gene at one end, perhaps through a read error. The chain uses TRBV25-1 and TRBJ1-6, with D possibly being TRBD1 (5 bases). The CDR3 is 14 residues long. Germline values: CDR1 MGHDK, CDR2 SYGVNS. CDR3 amino acids: CASSEQGYNSSLHF. In DNA form, the CDR3 reads TGTGCCAGCAGTGAACAGGGATACAATTCATCCCTCCACTTT.

This chain uses TRBV18 with TRBJ2-5, with a possible D match to TRBD1 (5 bases). Per germline, CDR1 KGHSH and CDR2 LQKENI. V gave up 4 bases and J gave up 5 bases, with 8 bases separating them. There are 12 residues in the CDR3. CDR3 amino acids: CASSLKGETQYF. For the CDR3, the DNA is TGTGCCAGCTCACTAAAGGGGGAGACCCAGTACTTC.

This clonotype appeared many times. V and J are TRBV6-1 and TRBJ1-2; D is unresolved. Germline V gene sequence: CDR1 MNHNS, CDR2 SASEGT. This CDR3 comprises 13 residues. The V and J ends lost 1 base and 3 bases respectively, with 6 bases between them. The chain's CDR3 is CASSEGWDYGYTF. CDR3 in DNA: TGTGCCAGCAGTGAAGGCTGGGACTATGGCTACACCTTC.